These 32 T cell receptor beta chains were all obtained from the same sample, sequenced in a study of T cells in Graves' hyperthyroidism and ophthalmopathy. What was amplified from RNA transcripts were TCR beta CDR3 regions. Initially, a first-round RT-PCR of the TCR CDR3 employed the HTBI primer set. From the multiplex PCR reads, TCRdb called clonotypes with MiXCR, one entry per CDR3 protein. The sample consists of fewer than 600,000 distinct CDR3 sequences, about 15% of them appearing once. Sequences were obtained from blood. All receptors derive from a young woman with Graves' hyperthyroidism.

This clonotype was detected many times. This CDR3 is CASSIGAGGLVEQFF. The DNA for the CDR3 is TGTGCCAGTAGTATAGGAGCGGGAGGGTTAGTTGAGCAGTTCTTC. The chain couples TRBV19 to TRBJ2-1, with 10 bases aligning to TRBD2. Germline V lookup: CDR1 LNHDA, CDR2 SQIVND (reference sequence). Trimming at V came to 1 base and at J to 9 bases, leaving 6 bases not matched to a gene. The CDR3 runs to 15 residues.

The J gene is TRBJ2-1, the V gene TRBV12-3 or TRBV12-4, with D possibly TRBD2 on 6 matching bases. The V end lost 3 bases, the J end lost 10 bases, and 28 bases lay between the germline ends. The CDR3 is 18 amino acids. The chain's CDR3 is CASSFYLSSSWGESEQFF. CDR3 sequence (DNA): TGTGCCAGCAGTTTCTACCTTTCCTCTAGCTGGGGGGAGTCAGAGCAGTTCTTC.

This clonotype was detected ten times or more. This sequence joins TRBV19 and TRBJ1-5; 7 bases are shared with TRBD1. CDR1 and CDR2 (germline): LNHDA, SQIVND (reference sequence). The J segment lost 2 bases and the V segment lost 7 bases, leaving 5 bases of the junction unmatched. The CDR3 contains 14 residues. CDR3: CASMRGQGNQPQHF. For the CDR3, the DNA is TGTGCCAGTATGAGGGGGCAGGGCAATCAGCCCCAGCATTTT.

This clonotype came up a few times. This chain joins TRBV7-3 and TRBJ2-7; TRBD1 matches at 7 bases. CDR3 length equals 15 residues. The germline V gene encodes CDR1 SGHTA and CDR2 FQGTGA. Trimming at V came to 6 bases and at J to 5 bases, leaving 13 bases not matched to a gene. The CDR3 bases are TGTGCCAGCAGTTTTTTGGCGAGGGGGCGCCACGAGCAGTACGTC. It translates to CASSFLARGRHEQYV.

This clonotype appeared many times. The rearrangement joins TRBV28 to TRBJ2-1; 12 bases agree with TRBD1. V shed 5 bases, J shed 6 bases, and the junction held 8 bases outside the gene matches. Germline CDR1 MDHEN, CDR2 SYDVKM. This CDR3 is 16 amino acids long. Here the CDR3 reads CASSPSPGQGANEQFF. In DNA form, the CDR3 reads TGTGCCAGCAGTCCTAGCCCGGGACAGGGGGCCAATGAGCAGTTCTTC. Filled out from reference TRBV28 and TRBJ2-1, the complete variable domain reads DVKVTQSSRYLVKRTGEKVFLECVQDMDHENMFWYRQDPGLGLRLIYFSYDVKMKEKGDIPEGYSVSREKKERFSLILESASTNQTSMYLCASSPSPGQGANEQFFGPGTRLTVL.

This clonotype was seen a few times. V usage is TRBV5-1 and J usage is TRBJ1-5; D gene unclear. Per the germline V gene, CDR1 is SGHRS and CDR2 is YFSETQ. The CDR3 loop spans 14 amino acids. V was pared by 4 bases and J by 5 bases, with 13 bases between. CDR3 DNA: TGCGCCAGCAGCCCCGGATCCGTCGATCAGCCCCAGCATTTT. It yields the protein CASSPGSVDQPQHF.

This clonotype came up many times. The chain carries TRBV27 and TRBJ1-4; D is possibly TRBD1 (5 bases). The CDR3 runs to 15 residues. The germline V gene has CDR1 MNHEY and CDR2 SMNVEV (reference sequence). V dropped 8 bases and J dropped 7 bases, with 20 bases sitting between them. The CDR3, as DNA: TGTGCCAGCCGTCCCGGGGGGGAGGGGTTTGAAAAACTGTTTTTT. It encodes CASRPGGEGFEKLFF.

The table lists this clonotype with a few counts. V is TRBV6-9 and J is TRBJ2-2; D is undetermined. This CDR3 spans 16 amino acids. With 2 bases removed from V and 0 bases from J, the gap between germline ends came to 10 bases. CDR1 and CDR2 from the germline V gene are MNHGY and SVAAGI. CDR3 in DNA: TGTGCCAGCAGTTATCTGTCAGGCACGAACACCGGGGAGCTGTTTTTT. It is translated as CASSYLSGTNTGELFF.

This clonotype was recorded at least ten times. The chain employs TRBV27 and TRBJ1-1, with D unclear. The V and J ends lost 5 bases and 0 bases respectively, with 13 bases between them. Germline loops: CDR1 MNHEY, CDR2 SMNVEV (reference sequence). The CDR3 has 15 residues. The CDR3 loop is CASSRTAAVNTEAFF. The CDR3 DNA reads as TGTGCCAGCAGTCGTACAGCGGCCGTGAACACTGAAGCTTTCTTT.

This clonotype has at least ten counts. The rearrangement links TRBV2 to TRBJ2-3, with no clear D. Trimming took 1 base from V and 0 from J, leaving 11 bases between them. Germline V gene sequence: CDR1 SNHLY, CDR2 FYNNEI. The CDR3 contains 16 residues. The CDR3 DNA sequence: TGTGCCAGCAGTGAAGGGCAGGTCTACAGCACAGATACGCAGTATTTT. Translated, it gives CASSEGQVYSTDTQYF.

This clonotype was counted between two and nine times. J is TRBJ2-1 and V is TRBV9, with 12 bases that match TRBD2. CDR1 is SGDLS, CDR2 YYNGEE, per germline. J was trimmed by 10 bases and V by 4 bases; bases with no gene match: 12. This CDR3 has 16 amino acids. As DNA, the CDR3 is TGTGCCAGCAGCCCTCCGACTAGCGGGAGTTTGAACGAGCAGTTCTTC. Translated, it gives CASSPPTSGSLNEQFF.

The sample holds many counts of this clonotype. The rearrangement links TRBV12-3 or TRBV12-4 to TRBJ2-5, with D tentatively TRBD1 (5 bases). V shed 8 bases and J shed 3 bases, with 10 bases lying between them. The CDR3 is 12 residues long. The CDR3 here is CASQGWKETQYF. The CDR3 DNA reads TGTGCCAGCCAGGGCTGGAAAGAGACCCAGTACTTC.

The chain recombines TRBV6-1 with TRBJ2-5; no firm D call. The germline V and J ends were trimmed by 6 bases and 4 bases, with 21 bases remaining between them. The CDR3 totals 16 residues. CDR1 is MNHNS, CDR2 SASEGT, per germline. The CDR3 nucleotides read TGTGCCAGCAGCCCCGGTCGGGTCTCAAAGGGAGAGACCCAGTACTTC. Residues: CASSPGRVSKGETQYF.

This clonotype was seen repeatedly, ten times or more. This chain links TRBV12-3 or TRBV12-4 with TRBJ1-5; D perhaps matches TRBD1 (6 bases). This CDR3 is built from 15 residues. V was trimmed by 5 bases and J by 2 bases, leaving 13 bases between them. The CDR3, as DNA: TGTGCCAGCAGTACCAGGGGAGGAGGCAATCAGCCCCAGCATTTT. This translates into CASSTRGGGNQPQHF.

This sequence joins TRBV9 and TRBJ2-1; the D is unclear. Trimming removed 0 bases at V and 7 bases at J, with 5 bases between. Germline CDR1 is SGDLS and CDR2 is YYNGEE. This CDR3 has 12 residues. CDR3 region: CASSVVNNEQFF. The CDR3 DNA is TGTGCCAGCAGCGTAGTGAATAATGAGCAGTTCTTC.

This clonotype was observed many times. This chain connects TRBV10-3 to TRBJ2-5, with D maybe TRBD2 (7 bases). Germline CDR1 ENHRY, CDR2 SYGVKD. Deletions cut 3 bases from V and 5 bases from J, with 16 bases between. CDR3 length: 15 amino acids. Written as DNA, the CDR3 is TGTGCCATCAGTGATTCTAGCGGAGGGGGGGAGACCCAGTACTTC. This gives the protein CAISDSSGGGETQYF.

This clonotype was counted many times. The chain recombines TRBV24-1 with TRBJ1-1, with D possibly TRBD1 on 5 matching bases. The CDR3 totals 14 residues. V was pared by 5 bases and J by 1 base, with 10 bases between. CDR1 is KGHDR, CDR2 SFDVKD, per germline. The CDR3 here is CATSALDTNTEAFF. The CDR3 DNA follows: TGTGCCACCAGTGCTCTGGACACGAACACTGAAGCTTTCTTT.

The CDR3 here is CASSEPGLGAGELFF. The CDR3 coding sequence is TGTGCCAGCAGCGAACCCGGACTAGGAGCCGGGGAGCTGTTTTTT. The chain couples TRBV9 to TRBJ2-2, with 7 bases lining up with TRBD2. Germline-derived CDR1 and CDR2 are SGDLS and YYNGEE. The V gene end was trimmed by 3 bases and the J gene end by 6 bases; junction bases not matched to a gene: 8. The CDR3 has 15 residues.

This clonotype was seen at least ten times. This chain uses TRBV28 with TRBJ2-7; 7 bases align to TRBD1. The trim removed 2 bases at V and 1 base at J, leaving 8 bases unmatched. Germline CDR1 MDHEN, CDR2 SYDVKM. The CDR3 has 16 residues. CDR3 protein: CASSLGGRGYSYEQYF. In DNA form, the CDR3 reads TGTGCCAGCAGTTTAGGTGGCAGGGGGTATTCCTACGAGCAGTACTTC.

The sample holds a few counts of this clonotype. The J gene is TRBJ2-3, the V gene TRBV13; D ambiguous. The V gene lost 5 bases and the J gene lost 4 bases, with 7 bases spanning the gap. This CDR3 spans 12 amino acids. Germline V gives CDR1 PRHDT, CDR2 FYEKMQ (reference sequence). DNA of the CDR3: TGTGCCAGCAGCACCCGCCCAGATACGCAGTATTTT. It is translated as CASSTRPDTQYF.

The chain employs TRBV3-1 and TRBJ2-7; tentatively, D is TRBD2 (6 bases). Trimming pared 0 bases from V and 0 bases from J, leaving 15 bases between. This CDR3 has 17 residues. Germline CDR1 reads LGHDT; CDR2 reads YNNKEL (reference sequence). DNA of the CDR3: TGTGCCAGCAGCCAAGATATCTCGGGAGTCCGCTCCTACGAGCAGTACTTC. Its protein product is CASSQDISGVRSYEQYF.

This clonotype was observed many times. CDR3 in DNA: TGCAGCGTTGCCCCCAGGGGGCGTAACTATGGCTACACCTTC. This gives the protein CSVAPRGRNYGYTF. V usage is TRBV29-1 and J usage is TRBJ1-2; 8 positions match TRBD1. CDR1 is SQVTM and CDR2 is ANQGSEA in the germline V gene. With V trimmed by 4 bases and J by 1 base, 5 bases remained unmatched. The CDR3 spans 14 residues.

This clonotype was recorded many times. This rearrangement joins TRBV5-1 to TRBJ1-1; 8 bases agree with TRBD1. CDR3 length: 18 residues. V lost 0 bases and J lost 5; bases outside the gene matches: 15. The germline V gene encodes CDR1 SGHRS and CDR2 YFSETQ. DNA for the CDR3: TGCGCCAGCAGCTTGGCCCCATTACGCGACAGGGGAGGAACTGAAGCTTTCTTT. Translated, it gives CASSLAPLRDRGGTEAFF.

A few counts support this clonotype. The chain's CDR3 is CASSEVGTGIDEQYF. The CDR3 DNA follows: TGTGCCAGCAGTGAGGTGGGGACAGGGATCGACGAGCAGTACTTC. V and J are TRBV6-1 and TRBJ2-7; 9 positions agree with TRBD1. CDR1 MNHNS and CDR2 SASEGT come from the germline V gene. CDR3 length: 15 amino acids. The J segment lost 5 bases and the V segment lost 3 bases, leaving 8 bases of the junction unmatched.

This clonotype was seen repeatedly, ten times or more. The chain links TRBV7-3 to TRBJ1-2; D may be TRBD1 (6 bases). Germline V CDR1 and CDR2: SGHTA, FQGTGA. The CDR3 has 16 amino acids. Trimming left V 5 bases short and J 1 base short, with 17 bases between. DNA of the CDR3: TGTGCCAGCAGCCCAAAAGGACAGCAAGATAACTATGGCTACACCTTC. Translating it yields CASSPKGQQDNYGYTF.

The table lists this clonotype with many counts. The rearrangement uses TRBV11-3 and TRBJ2-2; 7 bases agree with TRBD1. The CDR3 consists of 16 residues. J gave up 2 bases and V 0 bases, and 3 bases lay outside the gene matches. CDR1 is SGHNT, CDR2 YENEEA, per germline. CDR3 DNA sequence: TGTGCCAGCAGCTTAGATGGACAGGCTAACACCGGGGAGCTGTTTTTT. It is translated as CASSLDGQANTGELFF.

This clonotype was seen only a few times. The V and J genes are TRBV20-1 and TRBJ2-1, with D perhaps TRBD2 (7 bases). The V gene's germline CDR1 is DFQATT and CDR2 SNEGSKA (reference sequence). There are 15 residues in the CDR3. V dropped 4 bases and J dropped 2 bases, with 15 bases sitting between them. The CDR3 DNA sequence: TGCAGTGCTACTTCCTCGGGGGGCGCCTACAATGAGCAGTTCTTC. Translation gives CSATSSGGAYNEQFF.

This rearrangement joins TRBV9 to TRBJ2-3; D is possibly TRBD2 (5 bases). V dropped 0 bases and J dropped 6 bases, with 11 bases sitting between them. The CDR3 is 14 residues long. Germline lookup yields CDR1 SGDLS and CDR2 YYNGEE. In DNA, the CDR3 is TGTGCCAGCAGCGTAGACGGGGTCTCGGATACGCAGTATTTT. Its translation is CASSVDGVSDTQYF. Full variable domain (rest looked up from reference TRBV9 and TRBJ2-3): DSGVTQTPKHLITATGQRVTLRCSPRSGDLSVYWYQQSLDQGLQFLIQYYNGEERAKGNILERFSAQQFPDLHSELNLSSLELGDSALYFCASSVDGVSDTQYFGPGTRLTVL.

Points on this clonotype: A much larger clone differs by one base, so this may be a read error. The rearrangement links TRBV6-1 to TRBJ2-1; 7 positions agree with TRBD2. Germline CDR1 and CDR2: MNHNS and SASEGT. The length of the CDR3 is 16 residues. The chain's CDR3 is CATALTSARSYNDQFF. CDR3 nucleotides: TGTGCCACCGCCCTTACTAGCGCCCGCTCCTACAATGACCAGTTCTTC.

Ten or more counts support this clonotype. Here the CDR3 reads CASGWILRNSTNTEAFF. CDR3 bases: TGTGCTAGTGGTTGGATTCTTCGGAACAGCACGAACACTGAAGCTTTCTTT. V and J are TRBV12-5 and TRBJ1-1; no reliable D call. The CDR3 loop spans 17 amino acids. Trimming cost V 4 bases and J 1 base, with 19 bases left between them. Germline CDR1 is LGHNT and CDR2 is FRNRAP.

This clonotype was seen at least ten times. The J gene is TRBJ1-5, the V gene TRBV7-9; D call uncertain. V dropped 1 base and J dropped 3 bases, with 10 bases sitting between them. This CDR3 spans 15 amino acids. Germline-derived CDR1 and CDR2 are SEHNR and FQNEAQ (reference sequence). CDR3 sequence: CASSLGPGFNQPQHF. The CDR3 DNA sequence: TGTGCCAGCAGCTTAGGTCCGGGTTTCAATCAGCCCCAGCATTTT.

There are many counts of this clonotype. This rearrangement joins TRBV5-1 to TRBJ2-1; perhaps TRBD2 as D (5 bases). Germline lookup yields CDR1 SGHRS and CDR2 YFSETQ. Trimming left V 0 bases short and J 6 bases short, with 13 bases between. This CDR3 is 15 amino acids long. CDR3 in DNA: TGCGCCAGCAGCTTGGGTGCTAGCAGACTCAATGAGCAGTTCTTC. It is translated as CASSLGASRLNEQFF.